The source of this TCR beta chain is a study of T cells after yellow fever vaccination. Overall study context: Preparation of the low-cell-number fractions used SMART-Seq v4 Ultra Low Input. General study points: Post-booster samples contained most primary-vaccination clones (about 95% CD4, 70% to 90% CD8). A small share of clonotypes appeared in both CD4 and CD8 compartments. FACS-sorted repertoires could harbor abundant contaminating bulk-population clonotypes.

This clonotype was seen at least ten times. Its antigen is currently unknown. Germline CDR1 and CDR2: SEHNR and FQNEAQ (reference sequence). The CDR3 sequence is 13 residues long. V was pared by 6 bases and J by 6 bases, with 13 bases between. Each CDR3 protein gets one entry after TCRdb re-called the 5' RACE reads with MiXCR. The table has 340,000 or so distinct CDR3 sequences, roughly an eighth seen once; the top ten hold approximately 3.3%. This clonotype was obtained from a man aged 18 to 35 who received the YFV17D yellow fever vaccine. V and J are TRBV7-9 and TRBJ2-3; unclear D gene. The sequences come from CD4+ T cells sorted from PBMCs, collected 15 days after the yellow fever booster vaccination. CDR3 in amino acids: CASRASSRDTQYF. The DNA of the CDR3 is TGTGCCAGCAGGGCGAGCAGTCGGGATACGCAGTATTTT.